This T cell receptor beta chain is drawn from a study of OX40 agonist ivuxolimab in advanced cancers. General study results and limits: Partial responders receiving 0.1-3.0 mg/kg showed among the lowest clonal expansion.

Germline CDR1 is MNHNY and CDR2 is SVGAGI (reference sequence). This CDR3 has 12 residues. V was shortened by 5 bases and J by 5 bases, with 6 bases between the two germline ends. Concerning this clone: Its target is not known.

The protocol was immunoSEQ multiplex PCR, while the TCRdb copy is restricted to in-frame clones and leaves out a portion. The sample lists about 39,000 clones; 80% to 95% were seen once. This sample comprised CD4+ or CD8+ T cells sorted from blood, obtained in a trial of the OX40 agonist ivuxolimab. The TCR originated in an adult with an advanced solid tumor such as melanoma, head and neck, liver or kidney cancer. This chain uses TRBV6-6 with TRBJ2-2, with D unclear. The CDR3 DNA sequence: TGTGCCAGCAGTGGGTGGACCGGGGAGCTGTTTTTT. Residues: CASSGWTGELFF.